The 26 T cell receptor beta chains below come from one sample, sequenced in a study of cytotoxic CD8 clonotypes in ibrutinib-treated CLL. The protocol was immunoSEQ multiplex PCR, while the TCRdb copy is restricted to in-frame clones and leaves out a portion. The sample has fewer than 400,000 clones; around 66% are singletons. The input for sequencing was PBMCs, taken after 36 months of ibrutinib treatment. The receptors originated from a human donor with chronic lymphocytic leukemia.

The V gene is TRBV6-1, the J gene TRBJ1-1; tentatively, D is TRBD1 (6 bases). CDR1 MNHNS and CDR2 SASEGT come from the germline V gene. The CDR3 is 15 residues long. V was cut by 7 bases and J by 4 bases, with 19 bases left in between. The CDR3 here is CASNLKGGAGTEAFF. In nucleotides, the CDR3 is TGTGCCAGCAACCTGAAGGGGGGGGCCGGCACTGAAGCTTTCTTT.

The rearrangement uses TRBV27 and TRBJ1-2; D unclear. CDR3 length: 17 amino acids. Germline V lookup: CDR1 MNHEY, CDR2 SMNVEV (reference sequence). The germline V and J ends were trimmed by 2 bases and 0 bases, with 16 bases remaining between them. The CDR3 spells CASSLKAGRLANYGYTF. The CDR3 DNA reads TGTGCCAGCAGTTTAAAGGCCGGACGGTTAGCTAACTATGGCTACACCTTC.

The V gene is TRBV28, the J gene TRBJ2-5; 10 bases fit TRBD1. The CDR3 runs 17 residues. The germline V gene encodes CDR1 MDHEN and CDR2 SYDVKM. After removal of 3 bases from V and 5 bases from J, the junction contained 12 bases not matched to a gene. CDR3 coding DNA: TGTGCCAGCAGTTTTTACGCCGGGACAGGGGAATCGGAGACCCAGTACTTC. Its translation: CASSFYAGTGESETQYF.

The rearrangement uses TRBV6-1 and TRBJ2-2; a weak D match, TRBD1 (6 bases). Trimming left V 5 bases short and J 5 bases short, with 9 bases between. The CDR3 is 13 amino acids. The germline V gene encodes CDR1 MNHNS and CDR2 SASEGT. CDR3 sequence: CASSPQGTGELFF. DNA of the CDR3: TGTGCCAGCAGTCCACAGGGAACCGGGGAGCTGTTTTTT.

The chain recombines TRBV25-1 with TRBJ2-1; 7 positions match TRBD1. The CDR3 is 15 residues long. Germline CDR1 MGHDK, CDR2 SYGVNS. V was clipped by 2 bases and J by 3 bases; unmatched bases: 4. CDR3 nucleotide sequence: TGTGCCAGCAGTGAACAGGGGGTTTACTACAATGAGCAGTTCTTC. Its translation: CASSEQGVYYNEQFF.

CDR3 DNA: TGCGCCAGCAGCGGTTCACAGTTTAACACCGGGGAGCTGTTTTTT. Protein product: CASSGSQFNTGELFF. The chain carries TRBV4-1 and TRBJ2-2; D not certain. CDR1 and CDR2 from the germline V gene are MGHRA and YSYEKL. V shed 5 bases and J shed 2 bases, with 12 bases lying between them. CDR3 length equals 15 residues.

The chain carries TRBV5-1 and TRBJ2-7; D may be TRBD1 (6 bases). V lost 2 bases and J lost 2, with 14 bases in between. CDR3 length: 15 amino acids. In germline, CDR1 is SGHRS, CDR2 YFSETQ. The CDR3 region is CASSFQDRTAYEQYF. DNA of the CDR3: TGCGCCAGCAGCTTTCAAGACAGGACGGCCTACGAGCAGTACTTC.

This chain joins TRBV29-1 and TRBJ2-7, with TRBD2 identical over 8 bases. J lost 0 bases, V lost 6 bases, and 10 bases had no gene match. This CDR3 has 15 amino acids. Per germline, CDR1 SQVTM and CDR2 ANQGSEA. Written as DNA, the CDR3 is TGCAGCGTCGGAGGTCTAGCGGGTACCTCCTACGAGCAGTACTTC. Protein: CSVGGLAGTSYEQYF.

In this sample, this clone turned up many times. The chain employs TRBV15 and TRBJ1-1; 7 nucleotides align to TRBD1. V lost 7 bases to trimming and J lost 4 bases; unmatched junction nucleotides: 6. CDR1 and CDR2 from the germline V gene are LNHNV and YYDKDF (reference sequence). The CDR3 spans 13 residues. The DNA of the CDR3 is TGTGCCACCACGCGACAGGGTCTCACTGAAGCTTTCTTT. Encoded protein: CATTRQGLTEAFF.

V usage is TRBV7-6 and J usage is TRBJ2-3, with D possibly being TRBD2 (5 bases). The germline V and J ends were trimmed by 2 bases and 6 bases, with 24 bases remaining between them. This CDR3 is built from 18 residues. CDR1 and CDR2 from the germline V gene are SGHVS and FNYEAQ. In DNA form, the CDR3 reads TGTGCCAGCAGCTTAAAAGGGAGAACGGCGGTTTATGACGATACGCAGTATTTT. Translation: CASSLKGRTAVYDDTQYF.

The chain is built from TRBV18 and TRBJ1-1; the match to TRBD1 covers 12 bases. Germline loops: CDR1 KGHSH, CDR2 LQKENI. V gave up 1 base and J gave up 6 bases; unmatched junction bases: 6. The CDR3 extends over 16 amino acids. DNA for the CDR3: TGTGCCAGCTCACCACGATCGGGACAGGGGGCCTCTGAAGCTTTCTTT. Translated: CASSPRSGQGASEAFF.

This clone was detected only a few times. The chain links TRBV4-2 to TRBJ2-7; 9 bases agree with TRBD2. V trimming: 0 bases; J trimming: 1 base; junction bases outside the gene matches: 16. CDR3 length: 20 residues. Germline V gene data show CDR1 as LGHNA and CDR2 as YNFKEQ. CDR3 DNA: TGTGCCAGCAGCCAAGATCTGGCTAGCGGGGCGCTTCCTCGATCCTACGAGCAGTACTTC. The encoded protein is CASSQDLASGALPRSYEQYF.

J is TRBJ2-3 and V is TRBV9; 12 positions agree with TRBD2. From germline, CDR1 is SGDLS and CDR2 YYNGEE. J was trimmed by 0 bases and V by 4 bases; bases with no gene match: 3. The CDR3 spans 16 residues. CDR3: CASSLAGGTSTDTQYF. Here the CDR3 DNA reads TGTGCCAGCAGCCTAGCGGGGGGGACTAGCACAGATACGCAGTATTTT.

About this clone itself: Different DNA sequences within this sample yield the same CDR3. The chain uses TRBV29-1 and TRBJ2-7; 11 bases are shared with TRBD1. This CDR3 is 13 amino acids long. Germline-derived CDR1 and CDR2 are SQVTM and ANQGSEA. Trimming removed 5 bases from V and 2 bases from J; junction bases left unmatched: 2. The CDR3 DNA reads as TGCAGCGTTCCGGGACAGGGGGCCTACGAGCAGTACTTC. Protein product: CSVPGQGAYEQYF.

This chain links TRBV6-5 with TRBJ1-6; D not certain. V dropped 2 bases and J dropped 9 bases, with 8 bases sitting between them. There are 13 residues in the CDR3. From germline, CDR1 is MNHEY and CDR2 SVGAGI. The CDR3 nucleotides are TGTGCCAGCAGTTACGAGGGTAGTTCACCCCTCCACTTT. This sequence encodes CASSYEGSSPLHF.

This chain uses TRBV7-9 with TRBJ1-2, with 7 positions matching TRBD1. Trimming removed 1 base from V and 4 bases from J; junction bases left unmatched: 3. The germline gives CDR1 SEHNR, CDR2 FQNEAQ (reference sequence). This CDR3 comprises 14 residues. This chain's CDR3 is CASSLGDSLYGYTF. The CDR3 bases are TGTGCCAGCAGCTTAGGGGACAGTCTCTATGGCTACACCTTC.

The DNA of the CDR3 is TGTGCCAGCAGCAGAGACAGGGTCACCGGGGAGCTGTTTTTT. Encoded protein: CASSRDRVTGELFF. The V gene is TRBV7-2, the J gene TRBJ2-2, with TRBD1 identical over 7 bases. Germline trimming cut 5 bases from V and 4 bases from J; bases unmatched to any gene: 4. This CDR3 region has 14 residues. Germline-derived CDR1 and CDR2 are SGHTA and FQGNSA.

The genes are TRBV7-2 and TRBJ2-2; TRBD2 agrees at 11 bases. Germline CDR1 SGHTA, CDR2 FQGNSA. V lost 5 bases and J lost 9; bases outside the gene matches: 11. This CDR3 is 16 amino acids long. The CDR3 DNA is TGTGCCAGCAGCCCGCTTAGCGGGAGGGCCTACCGGGAGCTGTTTTTT. Its protein product is CASSPLSGRAYRELFF.

This rearrangement joins TRBV29-1 to TRBJ2-2; no definite D call. This CDR3 region has 12 residues. Germline V gene data show CDR1 as SQVTM and CDR2 as ANQGSEA. V was clipped by 4 bases and J by 1 base, with 4 bases between them. Here the CDR3 DNA reads TGCAGCGTTGTACTGAACACCGGGGAGCTGTTTTTT. This translates into CSVVLNTGELFF.

V and J are TRBV27 and TRBJ2-7, with D possibly matching TRBD1 (5 bases). Germline CDR1 is MNHEY and CDR2 is SMNVEV (reference sequence). Trimming removed 6 bases at V and 0 bases at J, with 15 bases between. This CDR3 comprises 15 residues. The CDR3 loop is CASSRQTKHSYEQYF. Written as DNA, the CDR3 is TGTGCCAGCAGCCGACAGACAAAACACTCCTACGAGCAGTACTTC.

This chain joins TRBV2 and TRBJ1-4; 7 positions match TRBD1. This CDR3 spans 14 amino acids. Per the germline V gene, CDR1 is SNHLY and CDR2 is FYNNEI. V dropped 3 bases and J dropped 7; count of bases not matched to a gene: 5. The CDR3 region is CASSEGQILEKLFF. CDR3 bases: TGTGCCAGCAGTGAGGGACAGATCCTTGAAAAACTGTTTTTT. Complete variable domain (other parts from reference TRBV2 and TRBJ1-4): EPEVTQTPSHQVTQMGQEVILRCVPISNHLYFYWYRQILGQKVEFLVSFYNNEISEKSEIFDDQFSVERPDGSNFTLKIRSTKLEDSAMYFCASSEGQILEKLFFGSGTQLSVL.

V gene TRBV6-5 combines with J gene TRBJ2-7, with 7 bases aligning to TRBD1. J gave up 1 base and V 8 bases, and 5 bases lay outside the gene matches. CDR3 length equals 13 residues. Looked up from germline, CDR1 is MNHEY and CDR2 is SVGAGI. CDR3 sequence: CASAGTESYEQYF. The CDR3 nucleotides are TGTGCCAGCGCCGGGACAGAATCCTACGAGCAGTACTTC.

The V call is TRBV7-9, the J call TRBJ2-7, with D unclear. CDR3 length equals 12 residues. V was trimmed by 5 bases and J by 4 bases, leaving 9 bases between them. CDR1 is SEHNR and CDR2 is FQNEAQ in the germline V gene (reference sequence). CDR3 loop: CASSQDLYEQYF. The CDR3 DNA is TGTGCCAGCAGCCAGGACCTTTACGAGCAGTACTTC. Looking up the rest from reference TRBV7-9 and TRBJ2-7 gives the full variable domain: DTGVSQNPRHKITKRGQNVTFRCDPISEHNRLYWYRQTLGQGPEFLTYFQNEAQLEKSRLLSDRFSAERPKGSFSTLEIQRTEQGDSAMYLCASSQDLYEQYFGPGTRLTVT.

The chain couples TRBV18 to TRBJ2-2, with 8 positions matching TRBD1. The length of the CDR3 is 13 residues. V lost 4 bases, J lost 6 bases, and 1 base stayed unmatched. The germline V gene has CDR1 KGHSH and CDR2 LQKENI. The chain's CDR3 is CASSRQGPGELFF. The CDR3 nucleotides read TGTGCCAGCTCACGACAGGGGCCCGGGGAGCTGTTTTTT.

The chain couples TRBV5-1 to TRBJ2-7, with D unclear. Germline V gene sequence: CDR1 SGHRS, CDR2 YFSETQ. The CDR3 runs to 15 residues. V lost 0 bases and J lost 2, with 12 bases in between. This chain's CDR3 is CASSLGWAGTYEQYF. The CDR3 DNA follows: TGCGCCAGCAGCTTGGGGTGGGCAGGCACCTACGAGCAGTACTTC. The whole variable domain, filled in from reference TRBV5-1 and TRBJ2-7, reads KAGVTQTPRYLIKTRGQQVTLSCSPISGHRSVSWYQQTPGQGLQFLFEYFSETQRNKGNFPGRFSGRQFSNSRSEMNVSTLELGDSALYLCASSLGWAGTYEQYFGPGTRLTVT.

The rearrangement links TRBV6-6 to TRBJ1-1, with D possibly matching TRBD1 (5 bases). Trimming removed 5 bases at V and 1 base at J, with 8 bases between. This CDR3 is 13 amino acids long. From germline, CDR1 is MNHNY and CDR2 SVGAGI (reference sequence). The CDR3 DNA reads TGTGCCAGCAGTGTGGACACGAACACTGAAGCTTTCTTT. It translates to CASSVDTNTEAFF.